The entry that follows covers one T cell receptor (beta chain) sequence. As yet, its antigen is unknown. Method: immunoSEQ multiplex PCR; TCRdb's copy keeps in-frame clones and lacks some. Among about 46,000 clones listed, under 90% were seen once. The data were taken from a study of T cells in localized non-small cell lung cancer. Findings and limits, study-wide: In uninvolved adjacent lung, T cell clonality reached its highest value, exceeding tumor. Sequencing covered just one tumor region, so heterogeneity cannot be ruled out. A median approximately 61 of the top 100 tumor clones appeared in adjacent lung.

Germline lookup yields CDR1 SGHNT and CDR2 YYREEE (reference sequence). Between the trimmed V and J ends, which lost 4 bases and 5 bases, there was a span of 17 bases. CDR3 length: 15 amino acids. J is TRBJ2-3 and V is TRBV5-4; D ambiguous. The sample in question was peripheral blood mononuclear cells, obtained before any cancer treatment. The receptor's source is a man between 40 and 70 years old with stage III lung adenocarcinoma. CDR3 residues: CASSDATSAQDTQYF. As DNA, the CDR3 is TGTGCCAGCAGCGATGCGACGTCCGCACAAGATACGCAGTATTTT.